This T cell receptor (beta chain) was observed in a study of blood T cell repertoires in COVID-19. Measured with immunoSEQ multiplex PCR; TCRdb has only the in-frame clones, and not every one. The sample includes approximately 130,000 clones, around four fifths of them seen just once. The TCR was taken from a human donor in a cohort sampled during active COVID-19. Material: peripheral blood.

CDR3 DNA: TGTGCCAGCAGTTACGGGGACAGGGGAAACACTGAAGCTTTCTTT. It translates to CASSYGDRGNTEAFF. The chain carries TRBV6-2 or TRBV6-3 and TRBJ1-1; 10 bases align to TRBD1. Germline loops: CDR1 MNHEY, CDR2 SVGEGT. The CDR3 is made up of 15 amino acids. The trim removed 2 bases at V and 2 bases at J, leaving 2 bases unmatched.